The text below deals with one T cell receptor (beta chain). The antigen remains undetermined. This sample is part of a study of cytomegalovirus exposure and HLA in healthy donors. TCRdb's copy holds only in-frame clones and misses some; the assay was immunoSEQ multiplex PCR. The table has about 130,000 clones, roughly 89% seen once. Regarding the study as a whole: Cytomegalovirus status was reportedly diagnosed by the classifier with high sensitivity and specificity. The study found most TCR sequences rare, yet found some public TCRs in many donors.

CDR1 and CDR2 from the germline V gene are MNHEY and SMNVEV (reference sequence). CDR3 length: 17 amino acids. V lost 6 bases, J lost 1 base, and 14 bases stayed unmatched. Sequenced material: PBMCs. The chain combines TRBV27 with TRBJ2-7, with 8 bases matching TRBD2. This clonotype was sampled from a woman under 30 in good health and CMV-seronegative. The CDR3 DNA reads as TGTGCCAGCAGGCAAGCCGGACTAGCTGGTAGTTCCTACGAGCAGTACGTC. Translation gives CASRQAGLAGSSYEQYV.